This TCR beta chain stems from a study of blood T cell repertoires in COVID-19. With 3 bases removed from V and 5 bases from J, the gap between germline ends came to 10 bases. The CDR3 is 13 amino acids. Germline-derived CDR1 and CDR2 are SGHAT and FQNNGV. Clones were sequenced by immunoSEQ multiplex PCR, and TCRdb holds only the in-frame ones, with some missing. The sample holds about 69,000 clones, approximately 80% seen once. The clonotype originates from a woman aged 80 or over with acute or convalescent COVID-19. The sequencing input was peripheral blood. The chain couples TRBV11-2 to TRBJ1-1, with TRBD1 as a possible D gene (5 bases). The CDR3 sequence is CASSFGGGTEAFF. CDR3 in DNA: TGTGCCAGCAGCTTTGGGGGAGGGACTGAAGCTTTCTTT.